One and the same sample provided the 10 T cell receptor beta chains below, sequenced in a study of cytomegalovirus exposure and HLA in healthy donors. The method was immunoSEQ multiplex PCR; TCRdb's version includes in-frame clones alone and lacks a portion of them. The profile shows 90,000 to 100,000 clones, around 88% of them singletons. Source material: PBMCs. Receptors were obtained from a woman aged 25 to 39 in good health and CMV-seronegative.

The chain links TRBV11-3 to TRBJ2-3; D ambiguous. Trimming cost V 4 bases and J 0 bases, with 8 bases left between them. The CDR3 is made up of 14 amino acids. CDR1 is SGHNT and CDR2 is YENEEA in the germline V gene. CDR3 DNA sequence: TGTGCCAGCAGCTCAGGTTCTAGCACAGATACGCAGTATTTT. As protein: CASSSGSSTDTQYF. Drawing the rest from reference TRBV11-3 and TRBJ2-3, the complete variable domain is EAGVVQSPRYKIIEKKQPVAFWCNPISGHNTLYWYLQNLGQGPELLIRYENEEAVDDSQLPKDRFSAERLKGVDSTLKIQPAELGDSAVYLCASSSGSSTDTQYFGPGTRLTVL.

The CDR3 bases are TGCGCCAGCAGCTTGGACCGTGCAGGGGCCTCTGGAAACACCATATATTTT. It encodes CASSLDRAGASGNTIYF. The chain joins TRBV5-1 to TRBJ1-3, with a possible D match to TRBD1 (6 bases). The CDR3 consists of 17 residues. Trimming stripped 0 bases from V and 0 bases from J, with 13 bases between. In germline, CDR1 is SGHRS, CDR2 YFSETQ.

This sequence joins TRBV5-6 and TRBJ2-7, with 12 bases lining up with TRBD2. In germline, CDR1 is SGHDT, CDR2 YYEEEE. V was clipped by 4 bases and J by 2 bases; unmatched bases: 4. The CDR3 has 15 residues. The CDR3 loop reads CASSLGLAGTYEQYF. DNA of the CDR3: TGTGCCAGCAGCCTCGGACTAGCGGGGACCTACGAGCAGTACTTC.

With respect to this clone: One end of the junction does not line up with germline, which may come from a read error. This rearrangement joins TRBV13 to TRBJ1-1; tentative D call: TRBD1 (5 bases). In germline, CDR1 is PRHDT, CDR2 FYEKMQ (reference sequence). The CDR3 spans 11 residues. The CDR3 here is CASSLVGGAFF. In DNA form, the CDR3 reads TGTGCCAGCAGTTTAGTGGGGGGGGCTTTCTTT.

The chain combines TRBV7-9 with TRBJ1-2; D is possibly TRBD1 (5 bases). V was clipped by 1 base and J by 5 bases, with 8 bases between them. Germline CDR1 is SEHNR and CDR2 is FQNEAQ (reference sequence). There are 13 residues in the CDR3. CDR3: CASSLGGTYGYTF. The CDR3 DNA reads as TGTGCCAGCAGCTTAGGGGGCACATATGGCTACACCTTC.

The chain carries TRBV28 and TRBJ1-1; 8 positions agree with TRBD1. CDR3 length: 11 amino acids. The V gene's germline CDR1 is MDHEN and CDR2 SYDVKM. Unmatched junction bases numbered 1, after V lost 4 bases and J lost 9 bases. CDR3 loop: CASSWTGQAFF. In nucleotides, the CDR3 is TGTGCCAGCAGTTGGACAGGGCAAGCTTTCTTT.

Here the CDR3 DNA reads TGTGCCAGCAGATTAGGAGGGAAGGACGAGCAGTACTTC. This codes for CASRLGGKDEQYF. V is TRBV6-5 and J is TRBJ2-7; TRBD2 is a possible D gene (6 bases). The CDR3 contains 13 residues. V was cut by 6 bases and J by 5 bases, with 14 bases left in between. Germline V gives CDR1 MNHEY, CDR2 SVGAGI.

CDR3 bases: TGTGCCAGCAGCGTAGGCGTAAGCGGGAGGTACAATGAGCAGTTCTTC. Protein: CASSVGVSGRYNEQFF. The chain uses TRBV9 and TRBJ2-1; TRBD2 aligns across 9 bases. The germline V gene has CDR1 SGDLS and CDR2 YYNGEE. This CDR3 has 16 amino acids. Unmatched junction bases numbered 5, after V lost 0 bases and J lost 4 bases.

V usage is TRBV10-3 and J usage is TRBJ2-1, with 12 bases fitting TRBD2. This CDR3 has 16 amino acids. V was pared by 0 bases and J by 6 bases, with 3 bases of the junction left unmatched. The germline V gene encodes CDR1 ENHRY and CDR2 SYGVKD. CDR3 in DNA: TGTGCCATCAGTGAGTCGACTAGCGGGAGTTTCAATGAGCAGTTCTTC. Translated: CAISESTSGSFNEQFF.

The chain links TRBV5-6 to TRBJ2-1, with D perhaps matching TRBD2 (5 bases). The CDR3 loop spans 11 amino acids. Germline V CDR1 and CDR2: SGHDT, YYEEEE. The V gene lost 6 bases and the J gene lost 9 bases, with 10 bases spanning the gap. The CDR3 loop is CASTEVGEQFF. In nucleotides, the CDR3 is TGTGCCAGCACGGAGGTGGGTGAGCAGTTCTTC. Complete variable domain (other parts from reference TRBV5-6 and TRBJ2-1): DAGVTQSPTHLIKTRGQQVTLRCSPKSGHDTVSWYQQALGQGPQFIFQYYEEEERQRGNFPDRFSGHQFPNYSSELNVNALLLGDSALYLCASTEVGEQFFGPGTRLTVL.